This T cell receptor beta chain derives from a study of T cell repertoires in cytomegalovirus infection. For this clonotype: Its specificity is unknown.

Looked up from germline, CDR1 is MNHNY and CDR2 is SVGAGI (reference sequence). With 0 bases removed from V and 2 bases from J, the gap between germline ends came to 13 bases. This CDR3 comprises 17 residues. MiXCR, run by TCRdb on the reads, gives a single entry per CDR3 protein. The table has about a million distinct CDR3 sequences, 25% to 40% seen once; the top ten hold roughly an eighth. The TCR comes from a human donor in good health (CMV status not recorded). Some clones in this sample may be carry-over from other donors' samples. The sequencing here drew on cultured CD8+ T cells from PBMCs, taken from culture after CMV antigen stimulation. The chain uses TRBV6-6 and TRBJ2-2, with D possibly TRBD1 on 7 matching bases. As DNA, the CDR3 is TGTGCCAGCAGTTACTCGGGCGGGACAGCCAACACCGGGGAGCTGTTTTTT. Its translation is CASSYSGGTANTGELFF.